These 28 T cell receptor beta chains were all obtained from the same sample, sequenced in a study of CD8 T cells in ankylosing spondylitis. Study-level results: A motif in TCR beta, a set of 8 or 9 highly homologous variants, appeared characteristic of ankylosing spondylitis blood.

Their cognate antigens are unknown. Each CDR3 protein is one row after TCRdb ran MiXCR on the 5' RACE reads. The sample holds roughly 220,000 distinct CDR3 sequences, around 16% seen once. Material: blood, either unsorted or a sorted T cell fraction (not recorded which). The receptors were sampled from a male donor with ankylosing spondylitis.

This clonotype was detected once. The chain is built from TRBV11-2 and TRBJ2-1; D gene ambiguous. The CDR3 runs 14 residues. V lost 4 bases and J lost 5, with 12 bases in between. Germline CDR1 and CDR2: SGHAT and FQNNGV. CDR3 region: CASSSQISNNEQFF. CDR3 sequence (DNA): TGTGCCAGCAGCTCACAGATTTCTAACAATGAGCAGTTCTTC.

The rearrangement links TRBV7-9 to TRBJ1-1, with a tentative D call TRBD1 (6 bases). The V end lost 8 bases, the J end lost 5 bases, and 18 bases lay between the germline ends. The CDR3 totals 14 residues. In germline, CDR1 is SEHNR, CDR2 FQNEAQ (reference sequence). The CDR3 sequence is CASHGASGVTEAFF. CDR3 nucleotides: TGTGCCAGCCACGGTGCGTCAGGGGTAACTGAAGCTTTCTTT.

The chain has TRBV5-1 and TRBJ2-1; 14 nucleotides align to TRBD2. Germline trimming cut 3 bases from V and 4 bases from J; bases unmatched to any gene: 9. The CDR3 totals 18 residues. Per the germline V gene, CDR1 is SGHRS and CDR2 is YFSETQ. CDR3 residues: CASSSHPGLAGEYNEQFF. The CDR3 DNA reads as TGCGCCAGCAGCTCACACCCGGGACTAGCGGGGGAATACAATGAGCAGTTCTTC.

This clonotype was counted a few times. CDR3 bases: TGTGCCAGCAGCGGACTAGCTGGGGATACGCAGTATTTT. Translated: CASSGLAGDTQYF. This chain uses TRBV7-7 with TRBJ2-3; 8 bases fit TRBD2. V lost 5 bases, J lost 6 bases, and 4 bases stayed unmatched. The germline V gene has CDR1 SSHAT and CDR2 FNYEAQ (reference sequence). The CDR3 extends over 13 amino acids.

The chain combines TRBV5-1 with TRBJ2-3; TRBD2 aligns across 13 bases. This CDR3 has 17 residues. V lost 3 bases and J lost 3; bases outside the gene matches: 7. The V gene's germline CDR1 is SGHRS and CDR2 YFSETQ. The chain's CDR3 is CASSSRTSGSDTDTQYF. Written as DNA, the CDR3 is TGCGCCAGCAGCTCTAGGACTAGCGGGAGCGATACAGATACGCAGTATTTT.

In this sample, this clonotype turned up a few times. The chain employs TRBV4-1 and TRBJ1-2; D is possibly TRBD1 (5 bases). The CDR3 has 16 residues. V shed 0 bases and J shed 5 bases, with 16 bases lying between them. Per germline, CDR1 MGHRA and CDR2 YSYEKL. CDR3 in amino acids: CASSQETGHPIYGYTF. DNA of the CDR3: TGCGCCAGCAGCCAAGAAACCGGACATCCCATTTATGGCTACACCTTC.

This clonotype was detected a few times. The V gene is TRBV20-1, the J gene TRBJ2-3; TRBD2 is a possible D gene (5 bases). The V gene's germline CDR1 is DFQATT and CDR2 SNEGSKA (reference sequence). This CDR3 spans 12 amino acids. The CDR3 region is CRALGGTDTQYF. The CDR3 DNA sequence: TGCAGAGCCCTGGGAGGCACAGATACGCAGTATTTT.

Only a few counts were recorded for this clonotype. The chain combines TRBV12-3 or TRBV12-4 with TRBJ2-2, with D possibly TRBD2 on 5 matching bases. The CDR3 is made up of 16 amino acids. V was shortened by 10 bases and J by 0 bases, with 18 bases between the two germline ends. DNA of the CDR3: TGTGCCACCCTAGCTTGGGAGCTCGCGAACACCGGGGAGCTGTTTTTT. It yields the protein CATLAWELANTGELFF.

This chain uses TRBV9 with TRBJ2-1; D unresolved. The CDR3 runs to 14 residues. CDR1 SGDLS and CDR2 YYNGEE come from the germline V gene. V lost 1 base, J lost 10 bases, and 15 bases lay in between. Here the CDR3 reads CASSVNDQSREQFF. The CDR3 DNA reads TGTGCCAGCAGCGTAAATGACCAAAGCCGGGAGCAGTTCTTC.

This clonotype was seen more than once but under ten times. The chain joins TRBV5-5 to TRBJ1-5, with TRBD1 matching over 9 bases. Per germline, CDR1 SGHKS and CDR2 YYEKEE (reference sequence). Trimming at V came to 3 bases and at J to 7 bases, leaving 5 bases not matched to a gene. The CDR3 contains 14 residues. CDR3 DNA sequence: TGTGCCAGCAGCTGGACAGGGGTAGGACAGCCCCAGCATTTT. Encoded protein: CASSWTGVGQPQHF. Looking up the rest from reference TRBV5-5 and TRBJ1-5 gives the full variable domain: DAGVTQSPTHLIKTRGQQVTLRCSPISGHKSVSWYQQVLGQGPQFIFQYYEKEERGRGNFPDRFSARQFPNYSSELNVNALLLGDSALYLCASSWTGVGQPQHFGDGTRLSIL.

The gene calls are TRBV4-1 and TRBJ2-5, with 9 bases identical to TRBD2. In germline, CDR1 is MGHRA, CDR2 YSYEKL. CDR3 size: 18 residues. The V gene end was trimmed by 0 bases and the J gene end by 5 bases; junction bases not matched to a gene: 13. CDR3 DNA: TGCGCCAGCAGCCAAGACATAGCGGGAGTAGGCTTTTTTGAGACCCAGTACTTC. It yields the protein CASSQDIAGVGFFETQYF.

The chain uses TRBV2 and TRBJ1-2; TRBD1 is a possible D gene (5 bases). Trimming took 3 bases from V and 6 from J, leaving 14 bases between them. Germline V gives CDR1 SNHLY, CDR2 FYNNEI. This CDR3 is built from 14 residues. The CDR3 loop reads CASSDGQGHHGYTF. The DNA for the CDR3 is TGTGCCAGCAGTGACGGGCAGGGTCACCATGGCTACACCTTC.

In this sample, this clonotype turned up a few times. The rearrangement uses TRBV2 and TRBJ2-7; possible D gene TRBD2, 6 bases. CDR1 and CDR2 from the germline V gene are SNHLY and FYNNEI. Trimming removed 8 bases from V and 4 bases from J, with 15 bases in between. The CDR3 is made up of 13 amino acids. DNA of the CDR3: TGTGCCAGCGAACCTTCGACTAGTTACGAGCAGTACTTC. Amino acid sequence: CASEPSTSYEQYF.

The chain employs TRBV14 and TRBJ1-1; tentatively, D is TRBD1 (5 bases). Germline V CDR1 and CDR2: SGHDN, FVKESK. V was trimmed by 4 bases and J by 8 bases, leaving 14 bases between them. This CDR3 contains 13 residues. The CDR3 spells CASSPIIGGEAFF. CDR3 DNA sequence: TGTGCCAGCAGCCCGATTATTGGGGGAGAAGCTTTCTTT.

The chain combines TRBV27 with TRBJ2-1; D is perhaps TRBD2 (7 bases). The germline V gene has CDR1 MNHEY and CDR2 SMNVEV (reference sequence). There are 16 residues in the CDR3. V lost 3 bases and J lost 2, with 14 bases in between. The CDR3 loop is CASSLGGGGPYNEQFF. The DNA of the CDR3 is TGTGCCAGCAGTTTGGGGGGAGGGGGACCCTACAATGAGCAGTTCTTC.

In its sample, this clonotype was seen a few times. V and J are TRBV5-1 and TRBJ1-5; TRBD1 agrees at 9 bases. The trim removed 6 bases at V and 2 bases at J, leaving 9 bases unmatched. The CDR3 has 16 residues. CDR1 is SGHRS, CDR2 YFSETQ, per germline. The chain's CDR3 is CASIDTGGSGNQPQHF. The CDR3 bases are TGCGCCAGCATCGACACAGGGGGCTCGGGCAATCAGCCCCAGCATTTT.

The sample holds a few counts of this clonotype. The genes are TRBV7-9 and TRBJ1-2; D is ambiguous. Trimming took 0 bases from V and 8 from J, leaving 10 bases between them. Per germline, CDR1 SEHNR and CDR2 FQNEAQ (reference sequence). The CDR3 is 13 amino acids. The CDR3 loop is CASSLAPLLGYTF. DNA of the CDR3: TGTGCCAGCAGCTTAGCCCCCTTGCTGGGCTACACCTTC.

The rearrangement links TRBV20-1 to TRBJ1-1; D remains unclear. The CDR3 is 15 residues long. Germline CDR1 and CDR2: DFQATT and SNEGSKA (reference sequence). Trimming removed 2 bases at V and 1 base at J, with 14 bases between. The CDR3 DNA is TGCAGTGCTAGAACACAAGATTGGCCGAACACTGAAGCTTTCTTT. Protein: CSARTQDWPNTEAFF.

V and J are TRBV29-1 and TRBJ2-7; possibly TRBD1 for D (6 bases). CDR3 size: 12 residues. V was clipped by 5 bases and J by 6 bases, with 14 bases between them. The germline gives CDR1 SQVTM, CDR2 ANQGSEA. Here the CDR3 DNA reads TGCAGCGTTAAGGGGGATGCAGGCGAGCAGTACTTC. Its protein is CSVKGDAGEQYF.

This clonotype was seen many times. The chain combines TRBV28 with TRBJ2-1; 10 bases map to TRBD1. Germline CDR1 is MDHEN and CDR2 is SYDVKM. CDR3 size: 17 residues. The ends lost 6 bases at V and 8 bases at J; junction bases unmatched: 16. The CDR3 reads CASSRQLRDRGKDEQFF. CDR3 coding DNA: TGTGCCAGCAGCCGCCAGCTCCGGGACAGGGGTAAGGATGAGCAGTTCTTC. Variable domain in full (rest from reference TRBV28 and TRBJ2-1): DVKVTQSSRYLVKRTGEKVFLECVQDMDHENMFWYRQDPGLGLRLIYFSYDVKMKEKGDIPEGYSVSREKKERFSLILESASTNQTSMYLCASSRQLRDRGKDEQFFGPGTRLTVL.

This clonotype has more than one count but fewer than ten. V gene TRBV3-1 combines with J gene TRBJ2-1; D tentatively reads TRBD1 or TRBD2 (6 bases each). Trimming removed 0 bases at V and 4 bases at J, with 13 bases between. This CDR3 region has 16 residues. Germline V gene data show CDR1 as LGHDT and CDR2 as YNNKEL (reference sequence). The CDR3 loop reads CASSQDQGTPYNEQFF. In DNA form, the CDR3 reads TGTGCCAGCAGCCAAGATCAGGGGACTCCATACAATGAGCAGTTCTTC.

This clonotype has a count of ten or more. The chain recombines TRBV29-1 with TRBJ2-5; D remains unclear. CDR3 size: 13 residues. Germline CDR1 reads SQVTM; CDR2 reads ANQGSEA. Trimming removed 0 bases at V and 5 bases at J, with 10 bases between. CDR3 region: CSVEDWVGETQYF. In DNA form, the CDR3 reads TGCAGCGTTGAAGATTGGGTTGGGGAGACCCAGTACTTC.

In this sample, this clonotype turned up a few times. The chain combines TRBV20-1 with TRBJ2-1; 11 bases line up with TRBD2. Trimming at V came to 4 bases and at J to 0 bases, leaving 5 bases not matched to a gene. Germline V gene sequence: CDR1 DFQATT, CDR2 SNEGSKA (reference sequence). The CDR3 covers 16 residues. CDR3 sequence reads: CSATDTSGSSYNEQFF. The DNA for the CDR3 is TGCAGTGCTACCGATACTAGCGGGAGCTCCTACAATGAGCAGTTCTTC.

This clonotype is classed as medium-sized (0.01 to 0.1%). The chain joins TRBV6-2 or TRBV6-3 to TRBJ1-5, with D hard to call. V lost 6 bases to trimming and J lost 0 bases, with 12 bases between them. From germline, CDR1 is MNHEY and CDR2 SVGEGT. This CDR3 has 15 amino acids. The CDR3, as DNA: TGTGCCAGCAGGAACACGCTATCTAGCAATCAGCCCCAGCATTTT. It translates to CASRNTLSSNQPQHF.

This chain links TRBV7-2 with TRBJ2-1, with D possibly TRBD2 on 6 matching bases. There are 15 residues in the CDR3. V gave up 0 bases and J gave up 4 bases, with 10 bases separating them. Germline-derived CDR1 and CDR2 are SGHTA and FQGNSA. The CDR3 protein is CASSLAGGFYNEQFF. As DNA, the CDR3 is TGTGCCAGCAGCTTAGCTGGGGGGTTTTACAATGAGCAGTTCTTC. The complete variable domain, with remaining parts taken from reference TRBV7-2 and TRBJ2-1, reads GAGVSQSPSNKVTEKGKDVELRCDPISGHTALYWYRQSLGQGLEFLIYFQGNSAPDKSGLPSDRFSAERTGGSVSTLTIQRTQQEDSAVYLCASSLAGGFYNEQFFGPGTRLTVL.

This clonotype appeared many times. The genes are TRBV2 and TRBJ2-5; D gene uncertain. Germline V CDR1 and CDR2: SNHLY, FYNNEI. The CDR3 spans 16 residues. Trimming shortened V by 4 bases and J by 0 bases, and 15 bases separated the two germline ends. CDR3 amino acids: CASSGLGSEDQETQYF. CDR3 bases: TGTGCCAGCAGTGGGCTTGGCAGTGAGGACCAAGAGACCCAGTACTTC.

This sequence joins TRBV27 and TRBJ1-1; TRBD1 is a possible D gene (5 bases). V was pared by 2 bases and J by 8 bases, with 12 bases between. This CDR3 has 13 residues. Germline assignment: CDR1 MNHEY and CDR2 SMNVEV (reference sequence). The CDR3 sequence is CASSLTRVGEAFF. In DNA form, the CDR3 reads TGTGCCAGCAGTTTAACCAGGGTGGGCGAAGCTTTCTTT.

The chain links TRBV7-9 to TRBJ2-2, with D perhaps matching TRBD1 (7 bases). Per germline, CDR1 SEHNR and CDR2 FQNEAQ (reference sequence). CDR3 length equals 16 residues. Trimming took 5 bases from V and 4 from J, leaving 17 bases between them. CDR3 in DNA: TGTGCCAGCAGCCTCGGGGGCCAGGGGGTCACCGGGGAGCTGTTTTTT. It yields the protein CASSLGGQGVTGELFF.